These 20 T cell receptor beta chains were sequenced from one sample in a study of shared clonotypes between healthy human individuals. Here immunoSEQ multiplex PCR was the method, and the copy in TCRdb shows in-frame clones only, minus some. The sample shows a few hundred thousand clones, roughly 84% of them seen only once. Sequenced input: memory CD8+ T cells sorted from blood. As for subset: CD45RO+ cells pooled with CCR7-negative TemRA cells. These receptors were obtained from a young man in good health.

V usage is TRBV28 and J usage is TRBJ2-2, with D perhaps matching TRBD2 (7 bases). This CDR3 region has 18 residues. V shed 2 bases and J shed 5 bases, with 21 bases lying between them. Germline CDR1 is MDHEN and CDR2 is SYDVKM. The CDR3 nucleotides are TGTGCCAGCAGTTTACATCCCCGGGGGGCTTTGGGGACCGGGGAGCTGTTTTTT. Residues: CASSLHPRGALGTGELFF.

This rearrangement joins TRBV18 to TRBJ2-7, with D maybe TRBD1 (6 bases). Trimming cost V 3 bases and J 0 bases, with 15 bases left between them. CDR1 and CDR2 (germline): KGHSH, LQKENI. The CDR3 runs to 16 residues. CDR3 sequence (DNA): TGTGCCAGCTCACCCCAGGGGCGGCCCATCTCCTACGAGCAGTACTTC. It encodes CASSPQGRPISYEQYF.

V and J are TRBV28 and TRBJ2-1, with 11 bases identical to TRBD2. The CDR3 extends over 17 amino acids. V shed 2 bases, J shed 5 bases, and the junction held 8 bases outside the gene matches. Germline V gene sequence: CDR1 MDHEN, CDR2 SYDVKM. The CDR3 nucleotides read TGTGCCAGCAGTTTACTAGGACTAGCGGGCCACAACAATGAGCAGTTCTTC. Its translation: CASSLLGLAGHNNEQFF.

The V call is TRBV5-1, the J call TRBJ2-1; D unresolved. Trimming stripped 0 bases from V and 8 bases from J, with 3 bases between. This CDR3 contains 11 residues. Germline V gene lookup returns CDR1 SGHRS and CDR2 YFSETQ. CDR3: CASSLGYEQFF. In DNA form, the CDR3 reads TGCGCCAGCAGCTTGGGCTATGAGCAGTTCTTC.

The chain couples TRBV7-9 to TRBJ2-1; D remains unclear. This CDR3 comprises 13 residues. Germline CDR1 and CDR2: SEHNR and FQNEAQ (reference sequence). Trimming pared 2 bases from V and 7 bases from J, leaving 9 bases between. CDR3 in amino acids: CASSLFTRNEQFF. CDR3 in DNA: TGTGCCAGCAGCTTATTTACCCGGAATGAGCAGTTCTTC.

The gene calls are TRBV5-8 and TRBJ1-5, with 9 bases that match TRBD1. The CDR3 runs to 15 residues. Germline values: CDR1 SGHTS, CDR2 YDEGEE. The junction had 4 bases not matched to a gene; V was cut back by 0 bases and J by 6 bases. CDR3 protein: CASSLEWTGAQPQHF. The CDR3 DNA reads TGTGCCAGCAGCTTGGAATGGACAGGGGCTCAGCCCCAGCATTTT. Using reference TRBV5-8 and TRBJ1-5 for the parts outside the CDR3, the full variable domain is EAGVTQSPTHLIKTRGQQATLRCSPISGHTSVYWYQQALGLGLQFLLWYDEGEERNRGNFPPRFSGRQFPNYSSELNVNALELEDSALYLCASSLEWTGAQPQHFGDGTRLSIL.

The chain combines TRBV5-4 with TRBJ1-1; D possibly corresponds to TRBD1 (6 bases). Trimming removed 7 bases at V and 0 bases at J, with 13 bases between. Germline V gene sequence: CDR1 SGHNT, CDR2 YYREEE (reference sequence). The CDR3 covers 14 residues. For the CDR3, the DNA is TGTGCCAGCTTCCCCACAGGGCTGAACACTGAAGCTTTCTTT. Encoded protein: CASFPTGLNTEAFF.

The chain links TRBV15 to TRBJ2-1, with D possibly TRBD2 on 5 matching bases. Trimming shortened V by 4 bases and J by 3 bases, and 10 bases separated the two germline ends. The CDR3 length is 14 residues. CDR1 is LNHNV and CDR2 is YYDKDF in the germline V gene (reference sequence). The CDR3 region is CATSKKLVYNEQFF. The CDR3 nucleotides are TGTGCCACCAGCAAAAAACTAGTCTACAATGAGCAGTTCTTC.

The V gene is TRBV4-1, the J gene TRBJ2-2; D not certain. This CDR3 is 15 amino acids long. Germline V gene lookup returns CDR1 MGHRA and CDR2 YSYEKL. The V gene lost 1 base and the J gene lost 3 bases, with 9 bases spanning the gap. CDR3 in amino acids: CASSQVWTYTGELFF. The CDR3 bases are TGCGCCAGCAGCCAAGTCTGGACCTACACCGGGGAGCTGTTTTTT.

The CDR3 is CASSLGSMGQAGQYF. DNA of the CDR3: TGTGCCAGCAGTTTAGGTTCCATGGGACAGGCGGGGCAGTACTTC. This chain links TRBV27 with TRBJ2-7, with 8 bases matching TRBD1. The CDR3 contains 15 residues. Germline assignment: CDR1 MNHEY and CDR2 SMNVEV (reference sequence). Unmatched junction bases numbered 12, after V lost 2 bases and J lost 9 bases.

The chain recombines TRBV27 with TRBJ2-7; TRBD1 is a possible D gene (6 bases). V lost 3 bases, J lost 3 bases, and 12 bases lay in between. The CDR3 has 14 residues. Looked up from germline, CDR1 is MNHEY and CDR2 is SMNVEV (reference sequence). CDR3 region: CASSLVRGSYEQYF. The DNA of the CDR3 is TGTGCCAGCAGTTTGGTCAGGGGAAGCTACGAGCAGTACTTC.

This chain uses TRBV19 with TRBJ1-1; no definite D call. Germline V gives CDR1 LNHDA, CDR2 SQIVND (reference sequence). CDR3 length equals 15 residues. Trimming pared 7 bases from V and 4 bases from J, leaving 19 bases between. CDR3 DNA: TGTGCCAGTACCCTAGGTAGATTAGACGGCACTGAAGCTTTCTTT. Protein: CASTLGRLDGTEAFF.

This chain links TRBV29-1 with TRBJ1-1, with D uncertain. Per germline, CDR1 SQVTM and CDR2 ANQGSEA. CDR3 length: 11 amino acids. V was shortened by 4 bases and J by 4 bases, with 7 bases between the two germline ends. CDR3 residues: CSVGEVTEAFF. Here the CDR3 DNA reads TGCAGCGTTGGAGAAGTCACTGAAGCTTTCTTT.

The CDR3 protein is CASSLVGAPYF. In DNA, the CDR3 is TGTGCCAGCAGCTTAGTCGGGGCCCCGTACTTC. The chain combines TRBV11-2 with TRBJ2-7; D is tentatively TRBD1 or TRBD2 (5 bases each). Germline V CDR1 and CDR2: SGHAT, FQNNGV. The CDR3 consists of 11 residues. V was trimmed by 1 base and J by 12 bases, leaving 10 bases between them.

The sample holds one count of this clone. This chain joins TRBV5-1 and TRBJ2-7; D gene ambiguous. The germline CDR1 and CDR2 sequences are SGHRS and YFSETQ. CDR3 length: 14 amino acids. The germline V and J ends were trimmed by 0 bases and 3 bases, with 10 bases remaining between them. The CDR3 DNA follows: TGCGCCAGCAGCTTGGGATATGGGATCTACGAGCAGTACTTC. Amino acids: CASSLGYGIYEQYF.

The CDR3 here is CASSQPLRGAVEQYF. CDR3 in DNA: TGCGCCAGCAGCCAACCCCTGCGGGGGGCTGTTGAGCAGTACTTC. The V and J genes are TRBV4-1 and TRBJ2-7; 8 bases line up with TRBD2. The V and J ends lost 2 bases and 7 bases, in that order; junction bases with no gene match: 10. There are 15 residues in the CDR3. CDR1 is MGHRA, CDR2 YSYEKL, per germline.

The CDR3 nucleotides are TGCAGCGTTGACCCGGTTAGTAGAAGTGAAGCTTTCTTT. Its protein is CSVDPVSRSEAFF. The chain combines TRBV29-1 with TRBJ1-1; the D is unclear. Germline V gene lookup returns CDR1 SQVTM and CDR2 ANQGSEA. The ends were cut back, 3 bases at V and 7 bases at J, with 15 bases in the middle. CDR3 length: 13 residues.

The V gene is TRBV9, the J gene TRBJ2-2, with D perhaps matching TRBD2 (7 bases). V was shortened by 0 bases and J by 6 bases, with 15 bases between the two germline ends. Germline CDR1 SGDLS, CDR2 YYNGEE. The CDR3 loop spans 16 amino acids. As DNA, the CDR3 is TGTGCCAGCAGCGTAGGGTGGGGGCTAGCGGCCGGGGAGCTGTTTTTT. It yields the protein CASSVGWGLAAGELFF.

In nucleotides, the CDR3 is TGCGCCAGCAGCTCTAGCACGGGCACAGATACGCAGTATTTT. Translated, it gives CASSSSTGTDTQYF. The J gene is TRBJ2-3, the V gene TRBV5-1; a weak D match, TRBD2 (5 bases). The germline V and J ends were trimmed by 3 bases and 1 base, with 9 bases remaining between them. Germline CDR1 SGHRS, CDR2 YFSETQ. The CDR3 sequence is 14 residues long.

In this sample, this clone turned up many times. This rearrangement joins TRBV28 to TRBJ2-4; 9 bases are a match to TRBD2. The germline V gene encodes CDR1 MDHEN and CDR2 SYDVKM. Trimming cost V 6 bases and J 5 bases; bases outside gene matches: 14. CDR3 size: 17 residues. Here the CDR3 DNA reads TGTGCCAGCAGAACCCCAATCGGCGGGGGGGTTCAAAACATTCAGTACTTC. Residues: CASRTPIGGGVQNIQYF.